A single sample is the source of the 25 T cell receptor beta chains below, sequenced in a study of cytomegalovirus exposure and HLA in healthy donors. PCR involved 60 Vbeta and 13 Jbeta primers. The assay was immunoSEQ multiplex PCR, and TCRdb's table has in-frame clones only and misses some. The repertoire holds around 110,000 clones, with 81% as singletons. Source material: PBMCs. The source is a woman between 25 and 40 years old in good health and CMV-seronegative.

The CDR3 DNA reads as TGTGCCAGCAGTTACTCCGGGACAGTGGAAGCTTTCTTT. Protein product: CASSYSGTVEAFF. The chain uses TRBV6-5 and TRBJ1-1, with 7 bases aligning to TRBD1. V was clipped by 0 bases and J by 8 bases; unmatched bases: 3. In germline, CDR1 is MNHEY, CDR2 SVGAGI. The CDR3 is 13 amino acids.

This clone has a single count. The rearrangement joins TRBV7-2 to TRBJ2-7; 9 bases match TRBD2. With V trimmed by 4 bases and J by 4 bases, 14 bases remained unmatched. The CDR3 extends over 17 amino acids. In germline, CDR1 is SGHTA, CDR2 FQGNSA. The CDR3 DNA sequence: TGTGCCAGCAGCTCGATGTTTAGCGGGAGCGTCTTATACGAGCAGTACTTC. It is translated as CASSSMFSGSVLYEQYF.

The V and J genes are TRBV28 and TRBJ2-1; 16 positions match TRBD2. CDR3 size: 17 residues. Trimming removed 6 bases from V and 8 bases from J; junction bases left unmatched: 10. Germline lookup yields CDR1 MDHEN and CDR2 SYDVKM. The CDR3 DNA sequence: TGTGCCAGCAGCTCCGGGACTAGCGGGAGGGCCTTACATGAGCAGTTCTTC. It yields the protein CASSSGTSGRALHEQFF.

The genes are TRBV5-4 and TRBJ2-5, with 10 bases fitting TRBD2. CDR1 is SGHNT and CDR2 is YYREEE in the germline V gene (reference sequence). V was pared by 2 bases and J by 1 base, with 5 bases of the junction left unmatched. The CDR3 spans 16 residues. The DNA for the CDR3 is TGTGCCAGCAGCTTTCCGACTAGCGGGTTCCAAGAGACCCAGTACTTC. Its translation: CASSFPTSGFQETQYF.

The gene calls are TRBV6-6 and TRBJ2-7; D call uncertain. The CDR3 totals 14 residues. The V end was cut by 4 bases, the J end by 0 bases, with 10 bases between. Germline CDR1 reads MNHNY; CDR2 reads SVGAGI (reference sequence). The CDR3 sequence is CASSSWRFSYEQYF. The CDR3 DNA reads as TGTGCCAGCAGTTCATGGCGGTTCTCCTACGAGCAGTACTTC.

The rearrangement joins TRBV5-4 to TRBJ2-7; possibly TRBD2 for D (5 bases). The CDR3 runs 14 residues. The germline V gene has CDR1 SGHNT and CDR2 YYREEE (reference sequence). V shed 0 bases and J shed 6 bases, with 13 bases lying between them. In nucleotides, the CDR3 is TGTGCCAGCAGCTTGGCGGGGAGTAAGGGCGAGCAGTACTTC. This sequence encodes CASSLAGSKGEQYF.

This clone showed up just once. This chain uses TRBV30 with TRBJ1-1, with 7 bases that match TRBD1. The germline V gene encodes CDR1 GTSNPN and CDR2 SVGIG (reference sequence). J was trimmed by 1 base and V by 1 base; bases with no gene match: 6. The length of the CDR3 is 15 residues. DNA of the CDR3: TGTGCCTGGAGTGCCGACGGGACAGCGAACACTGAAGCTTTCTTT. It codes for CAWSADGTANTEAFF.

The chain carries TRBV14 and TRBJ2-7; TRBD1 is a possible D gene (5 bases). V lost 3 bases to trimming and J lost 3 bases, with 15 bases between them. This CDR3 is built from 15 residues. CDR1 and CDR2 (germline): SGHDN, FVKESK. CDR3: CASSQRQNMGYEQYF. The CDR3, as DNA: TGTGCCAGCAGCCAGAGACAGAATATGGGCTACGAGCAGTACTTC.

V is TRBV18 and J is TRBJ2-7; 7 nucleotides line up with TRBD1. Germline CDR1 and CDR2: KGHSH and LQKENI. The length of the CDR3 is 16 residues. V shed 4 bases, J shed 2 bases, and the junction held 11 bases outside the gene matches. The CDR3, as DNA: TGTGCCAGCTCACGCGATGAGGACAGGCGTGCCTACGAGCAGTACTTC. As protein: CASSRDEDRRAYEQYF.

This chain uses TRBV4-1 with TRBJ2-1; D perhaps matches TRBD2 (5 bases). The CDR3 contains 13 residues. V gave up 1 base and J gave up 9 bases, with 10 bases separating them. Germline CDR1 MGHRA, CDR2 YSYEKL. DNA of the CDR3: TGCGCCAGCAGCCAAGCTTCCGGGATTGAGCAGTTCTTC. Translating gives CASSQASGIEQFF.

The chain carries TRBV28 and TRBJ2-3, with TRBD2 as a possible D gene (5 bases). The germline V and J ends were trimmed by 3 bases and 6 bases, with 16 bases remaining between them. Germline values: CDR1 MDHEN, CDR2 SYDVKM. This CDR3 has 15 residues. The chain's CDR3 is CASSLLVGMSDTQYF. The CDR3 region has the DNA TGTGCCAGCAGTTTGTTGGTCGGGATGTCGGATACGCAGTATTTT. The variable domain in full, with the rest retrieved from reference TRBV28 and TRBJ2-3, is DVKVTQSSRYLVKRTGEKVFLECVQDMDHENMFWYRQDPGLGLRLIYFSYDVKMKEKGDIPEGYSVSREKKERFSLILESASTNQTSMYLCASSLLVGMSDTQYFGPGTRLTVL.

The chain has TRBV2 and TRBJ1-1; no firm D call. The CDR3 is 14 amino acids. Per germline, CDR1 SNHLY and CDR2 FYNNEI. V lost 6 bases and J 3 bases, leaving 14 bases between the germline ends. Here the CDR3 reads CASRLEAKDTEAFF. The CDR3, as DNA: TGTGCCAGCAGGCTCGAGGCCAAGGACACTGAAGCTTTCTTT.

This chain links TRBV11-3 with TRBJ2-3; perhaps TRBD1 as D (6 bases). The CDR3 has 13 residues. The germline V and J ends were trimmed by 4 bases and 12 bases, with 17 bases remaining between them. Looked up from germline, CDR1 is SGHNT and CDR2 is YENEEA. The CDR3, as DNA: TGTGCCAGCAGCTCCCGGGCTCAGGGGTCACAGTATTTT. It codes for CASSSRAQGSQYF.

The chain combines TRBV7-3 with TRBJ2-5, with 9 bases matching TRBD2. Germline CDR1 is SGHTA and CDR2 is FQGTGA. This CDR3 region has 14 residues. V shed 5 bases, J shed 4 bases, and the junction held 5 bases outside the gene matches. The DNA for the CDR3 is TGTGCCAGCAGCCCGGGACTAGCCGGAGAGACCCAGTACTTC. The encoded protein is CASSPGLAGETQYF.

The chain joins TRBV7-9 to TRBJ2-2; no definite D call. The germline V and J ends were trimmed by 4 bases and 5 bases, with 11 bases remaining between them. Germline lookup yields CDR1 SEHNR and CDR2 FQNEAQ (reference sequence). The CDR3 extends over 14 amino acids. The CDR3 sequence is CASSSSGVTGELFF. CDR3 DNA sequence: TGTGCCAGCAGCTCGTCGGGTGTTACCGGGGAGCTGTTTTTT.

The V and J genes are TRBV7-8 and TRBJ2-7, with 7 nucleotides matching TRBD1. This CDR3 comprises 13 residues. From germline, CDR1 is SGHVS and CDR2 FQNEAQ. With V trimmed by 5 bases and J by 2 bases, 3 bases remained unmatched. CDR3 in amino acids: CASSVGQTYEQYF. CDR3 DNA sequence: TGTGCCAGCAGCGTGGGACAGACCTACGAGCAGTACTTC.

This chain joins TRBV21-1 and TRBJ2-7; TRBD1 is taken as the D call from the table, unchecked against the DNA. TRBV21-1 is a pseudogene segment. The CDR3 spans 14 residues. Here the CDR3 reads CASSIRQGAFEQYF. CDR3 in DNA: TGTGCCAGCAGCATAAGACAGGGGGCTTTCGAGCAGTACTTC.

This clone occurred a few times. The chain has TRBV29-1 and TRBJ1-3; 9 bases fit TRBD1. With 6 bases clipped from V and 4 bases from J, the junction kept 4 bases outside the gene matches. The CDR3 loop spans 13 amino acids. CDR1 is SQVTM, CDR2 ANQGSEA, per germline. CDR3 sequence (DNA): TGCAGCGTAACAGGGGGCCCCGGAAACACCATATATTTT. Amino acids: CSVTGGPGNTIYF.

Details on this clone: The sample carries other DNA sequences with the same CDR3. CDR3 in DNA: TGTGCCTGGAGTGACAGGGGAGACTATGGCTACACCTTC. Residues: CAWSDRGDYGYTF. The gene calls are TRBV30 and TRBJ1-2, with 7 bases lining up with TRBD1. J gave up 3 bases and V 1 base, and 2 bases lay outside the gene matches. There are 13 residues in the CDR3. Germline CDR1 GTSNPN, CDR2 SVGIG (reference sequence). The full variable domain, rest sourced from reference TRBV30 and TRBJ1-2, is SQTIHQWPATLVQPVGSPLSLECTVEGTSNPNLYWYRQAAGRGLQLLFYSVGIGQISSEVPQNLSASRPQDRQFILSSKKLLLSDSGFYLCAWSDRGDYGYTFGSGTRLTVV.

The chain is built from TRBV27 and TRBJ1-2; TRBD1 matches at 8 bases. Trimming cost V 2 bases and J 3 bases; bases outside gene matches: 2. This CDR3 has 14 amino acids. Looked up from germline, CDR1 is MNHEY and CDR2 is SMNVEV (reference sequence). In DNA, the CDR3 is TGTGCCAGCAGTTTAATGGGACAGGACTATGGCTACACCTTC. This sequence encodes CASSLMGQDYGYTF.

The chain combines TRBV5-1 with TRBJ2-1, with TRBD2 identical over 12 bases. This CDR3 region has 20 residues. V trimming: 7 bases; J trimming: 3 bases; junction bases outside the gene matches: 20. Germline V gives CDR1 SGHRS, CDR2 YFSETQ. In nucleotides, the CDR3 is TGCGCCAGCCGAGCGGGCATGAAGACTAGCGGGAGTTCGATCTACAATGAGCAGTTCTTC. It translates to CASRAGMKTSGSSIYNEQFF.

The chain joins TRBV19 to TRBJ2-7; maybe TRBD2 (7 bases). V lost 6 bases and J lost 1, with 16 bases in between. The CDR3 loop spans 15 amino acids. The germline CDR1 and CDR2 sequences are LNHDA and SQIVND (reference sequence). The CDR3 sequence is CASSRGASGSYEQYF. CDR3 nucleotides: TGTGCCAGTAGCCGGGGGGCTAGCGGATCCTACGAGCAGTACTTC. The variable domain in full, completed from reference TRBV19 and TRBJ2-7, reads DGGITQSPKYLFRKEGQNVTLSCEQNLNHDAMYWYRQDPGQGLRLIYYSQIVNDFQKGDIAEGYSVSREKKESFPLTVTSAQKNPTAFYLCASSRGASGSYEQYFGPGTRLTVT.

Comments on this clone: Other DNA sequences in the same sample also yield this CDR3. The rearrangement uses TRBV7-9 and TRBJ2-1; a weak D match, TRBD2 (6 bases). The CDR3 contains 15 residues. V gave up 1 base and J gave up 4 bases, with 11 bases separating them. From germline, CDR1 is SEHNR and CDR2 FQNEAQ (reference sequence). CDR3 amino acids: CASSLDSGGYNEQFF. In nucleotides, the CDR3 is TGTGCCAGCAGCTTAGATAGCGGAGGGTACAATGAGCAGTTCTTC. The variable domain in full, with the rest retrieved from reference TRBV7-9 and TRBJ2-1, is DTGVSQNPRHKITKRGQNVTFRCDPISEHNRLYWYRQTLGQGPEFLTYFQNEAQLEKSRLLSDRFSAERPKGSFSTLEIQRTEQGDSAMYLCASSLDSGGYNEQFFGPGTRLTVL.

A single count supports this clone. The V gene is TRBV6-6, the J gene TRBJ2-3; D is unclear. V was clipped by 6 bases and J by 2 bases, with 9 bases between them. This CDR3 region has 13 residues. Germline V gives CDR1 MNHNY, CDR2 SVGAGI (reference sequence). CDR3 nucleotide sequence: TGTGCCAGCAGCCCCGAGAACACAGATACGCAGTATTTT. As protein: CASSPENTDTQYF.

The J gene is TRBJ2-2, the V gene TRBV27; tentative D call: TRBD2 (6 bases). Germline CDR1 MNHEY, CDR2 SMNVEV (reference sequence). Trimming pared 4 bases from V and 9 bases from J, leaving 18 bases between. This CDR3 comprises 15 residues. CDR3 in amino acids: CASSSRLVPPRELFF. The CDR3 DNA reads TGTGCCAGCAGTTCAAGACTAGTACCTCCCAGGGAGCTGTTTTTT.